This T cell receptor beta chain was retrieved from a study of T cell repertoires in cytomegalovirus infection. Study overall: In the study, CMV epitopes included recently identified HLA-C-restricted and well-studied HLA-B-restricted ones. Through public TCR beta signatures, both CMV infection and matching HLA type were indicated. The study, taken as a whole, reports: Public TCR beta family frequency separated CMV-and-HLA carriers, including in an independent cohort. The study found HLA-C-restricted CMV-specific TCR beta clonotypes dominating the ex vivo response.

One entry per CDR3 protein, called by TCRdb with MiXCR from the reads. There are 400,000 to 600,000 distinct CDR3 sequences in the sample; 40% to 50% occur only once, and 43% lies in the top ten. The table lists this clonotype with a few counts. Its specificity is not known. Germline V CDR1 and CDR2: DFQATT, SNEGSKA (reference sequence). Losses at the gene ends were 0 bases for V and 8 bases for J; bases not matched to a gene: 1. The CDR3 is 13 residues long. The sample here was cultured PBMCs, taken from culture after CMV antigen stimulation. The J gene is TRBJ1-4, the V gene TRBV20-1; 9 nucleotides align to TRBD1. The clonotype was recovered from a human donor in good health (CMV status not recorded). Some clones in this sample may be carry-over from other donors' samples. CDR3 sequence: CSAREGTGEKLFF. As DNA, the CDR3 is TGCAGTGCTAGAGAAGGGACAGGGGAAAAACTGTTTTTT.